These 25 T cell receptor beta chains originate from one sample sequenced in a study of T cells in Graves' hyperthyroidism and ophthalmopathy. TCR beta CDR3 region amplification was performed from RNA transcripts. TCR CDR3 underwent first-round RT-PCR with the HTBI primer set. TCRdb redid the calling of the multiplex PCR reads with MiXCR, one entry per CDR3 protein. The table records around 540,000 distinct CDR3 sequences, about 16% of them present only once. Sequencing was done on a sample of blood. The receptors were gathered from a young woman with Graves' ophthalmopathy.

The rearrangement links TRBV4-3 to TRBJ2-1; 7 nucleotides line up with TRBD2. CDR3 length equals 16 residues. The V gene's germline CDR1 is LGHNA and CDR2 YSLEER. J was trimmed by 6 bases and V by 0 bases; bases with no gene match: 8. The chain's CDR3 is CASSQDGSGVGNEQFF. The CDR3, as DNA: TGCGCCAGCAGCCAAGATGGAAGCGGGGTGGGCAATGAGCAGTTCTTC.

There are many counts of this clonotype. The chain has TRBV28 and TRBJ2-3; TRBD2 is a possible D gene (8 bases). CDR3 length equals 17 residues. Between the trimmed V and J ends, which lost 7 bases and 2 bases, there was a span of 22 bases. Per germline, CDR1 MDHEN and CDR2 SYDVKM. CDR3 sequence: CASNGRGPGQNTDTQYF. CDR3 nucleotides: TGTGCCAGCAACGGGAGGGGGCCAGGACAGAACACAGATACGCAGTATTTT.

This clonotype was counted many times. The chain carries TRBV28 and TRBJ2-2; 7 nucleotides match TRBD2. Germline V gene lookup returns CDR1 MDHEN and CDR2 SYDVKM. After removal of 5 bases from V and 5 bases from J, the junction contained 8 bases not matched to a gene. This CDR3 is built from 15 residues. The CDR3 loop reads CASSLLARGTGELFF. The CDR3, as DNA: TGTGCCAGCAGTCTGCTAGCGCGGGGGACCGGGGAGCTGTTTTTT.

This clonotype has only one observation. This chain uses TRBV3-1 with TRBJ1-1, with unresolved D. The V gene's germline CDR1 is LGHDT and CDR2 YNNKEL (reference sequence). The CDR3 is made up of 15 amino acids. The V end was cut by 1 base, the J end by 6 bases, with 15 bases between. The CDR3 bases are TGTGCCAGCAGCCAAGGGCCACCCGGTCTTCCTGAAGCTTTCTTT. It specifies CASSQGPPGLPEAFF.

This chain joins TRBV28 and TRBJ2-1; no clear D. This CDR3 comprises 12 residues. Trimming shortened V by 3 bases and J by 5 bases, and 5 bases separated the two germline ends. The V gene's germline CDR1 is MDHEN and CDR2 SYDVKM. DNA of the CDR3: TGTGCCAGCAGTTTCCTACACAATGAGCAGTTCTTC. This sequence encodes CASSFLHNEQFF.

This clonotype was picked up many times. The DNA for the CDR3 is TGTGCCAGCACCGTACCCCTCGACAGGGCAGACGGGGAGCTGTTTTTT. Its translation: CASTVPLDRADGELFF. The genes are TRBV28 and TRBJ2-2; 7 nucleotides match TRBD1. This CDR3 spans 16 amino acids. The V gene's germline CDR1 is MDHEN and CDR2 SYDVKM. The ends lost 7 bases at V and 7 bases at J; junction bases unmatched: 15.

The chain employs TRBV5-1 and TRBJ1-4; D gene uncertain. Germline CDR1 reads SGHRS; CDR2 reads YFSETQ. V was shortened by 7 bases and J by 0 bases, with 10 bases between the two germline ends. This CDR3 is 14 amino acids long. The CDR3 DNA reads as TGCGCCAGCGGCGAACGGGCAACTAATGAAAAACTGTTTTTT. It is translated as CASGERATNEKLFF.

This clonotype was seen a few times. The V and J genes are TRBV27 and TRBJ2-1; 7 bases align to TRBD2. The V gene's germline CDR1 is MNHEY and CDR2 SMNVEV (reference sequence). V lost 5 bases and J lost 14; bases outside the gene matches: 27. CDR3 size: 18 residues. CDR3 DNA: TGTGCCAGCAGTATCCTCGGTCTGTCCAGCGGGAATCTTCATTTGGAGTTCTTC. It encodes CASSILGLSSGNLHLEFF.

There are many counts of this clonotype. CDR3 DNA: TGCGCCAGCAGCCAAGACCTAGCGGGAGGGAATGAGCAGTTCTTC. It translates to CASSQDLAGGNEQFF. This chain joins TRBV4-3 and TRBJ2-1; 12 bases map to TRBD2. CDR1 and CDR2 from the germline V gene are LGHNA and YSLEER. Trimming cost V 0 bases and J 7 bases; bases outside gene matches: 1. The CDR3 sequence is 15 residues long.

The gene calls are TRBV11-1 and TRBJ2-3; 8 nucleotides agree with TRBD2. Trimming took 5 bases from V and 6 from J; bases not matched to a gene: 7. The CDR3 is 14 residues long. Germline CDR1 SGHAT, CDR2 FQDESV (reference sequence). For the CDR3, the DNA is TGTGCCAGCAGCCCCTCGGGGGGGGGGGATACGCAGTATTTT. Residues: CASSPSGGGDTQYF.

The genes are TRBV7-9 and TRBJ2-7; no reliable D call. V shed 5 bases and J shed 1 base, with 12 bases lying between them. The CDR3 extends over 14 amino acids. CDR1 is SEHNR and CDR2 is FQNEAQ in the germline V gene (reference sequence). The CDR3 loop is CASSEGMASYEQYF. CDR3 coding DNA: TGTGCCAGCAGCGAAGGAATGGCATCCTACGAGCAGTACTTC.

The chain recombines TRBV7-2 with TRBJ2-1, with D perhaps TRBD1 (5 bases). Germline values: CDR1 SGHTA, CDR2 FQGNSA. V was cut by 0 bases and J by 9 bases, with 18 bases left in between. CDR3 length equals 16 residues. As DNA, the CDR3 is TGTGCCAGCAGCTTAGCATCTGGGCTCAGAAGGGGTGAGCAGTTCTTC. Residues: CASSLASGLRRGEQFF. The whole variable domain, remainder taken from reference TRBV7-2 and TRBJ2-1, is GAGVSQSPSNKVTEKGKDVELRCDPISGHTALYWYRQSLGQGLEFLIYFQGNSAPDKSGLPSDRFSAERTGGSVSTLTIQRTQQEDSAVYLCASSLASGLRRGEQFFGPGTRLTVL.

The J gene is TRBJ1-5, the V gene TRBV19; possible D gene TRBD1, 5 bases. The ends were cut back, 6 bases at V and 6 bases at J, with 15 bases in the middle. Germline V gene lookup returns CDR1 LNHDA and CDR2 SQIVND (reference sequence). CDR3 length: 14 amino acids. The CDR3 DNA sequence: TGTGCCAGTAGAAACCAGGGAGTTCGTCAGCCCCAGCATTTT. Translated, it gives CASRNQGVRQPQHF.

This clonotype has at least ten counts. V is TRBV2 and J is TRBJ2-4; D uncertain. CDR1 is SNHLY and CDR2 is FYNNEI in the germline V gene. V was trimmed by 4 bases and J by 5 bases, leaving 6 bases between them. The CDR3 has 12 residues. The CDR3 loop is CASSAPENIQYF. CDR3 sequence (DNA): TGTGCCAGCAGTGCACCTGAAAACATTCAGTACTTC.

This clonotype was recorded at least ten times. The V gene is TRBV9, the J gene TRBJ1-2; 9 positions match TRBD1. The V gene's germline CDR1 is SGDLS and CDR2 YYNGEE. After removal of 1 base from V and 6 bases from J, the junction contained 7 bases not matched to a gene. This CDR3 contains 15 residues. CDR3: CASSVPGDRDDGYTF. Here the CDR3 DNA reads TGTGCCAGCAGCGTACCTGGGGACAGGGACGATGGCTACACCTTC.

The sample holds a few counts of this clonotype. This chain uses TRBV28 with TRBJ2-1; D is possibly TRBD1 (7 bases). Germline V gives CDR1 MDHEN, CDR2 SYDVKM. V was cut by 11 bases and J by 9 bases, with 23 bases left in between. The CDR3 is 14 residues long. Written as DNA, the CDR3 is TGTGCCTGCCAGGGGGGTAGCGAAGGGACTGAGCAGTTCTTC. It specifies CACQGGSEGTEQFF. The entire variable domain, with the rest obtained from reference TRBV28 and TRBJ2-1, is as follows: DVKVTQSSRYLVKRTGEKVFLECVQDMDHENMFWYRQDPGLGLRLIYFSYDVKMKEKGDIPEGYSVSREKKERFSLILESASTNQTSMYLCACQGGSEGTEQFFGPGTRLTVL.

DNA for the CDR3: TGCAGTGCTCCTCAACTACCGGGACTAGCGGTTGGTGAGCAGTTCTTC. It translates to CSAPQLPGLAVGEQFF. This chain uses TRBV20-1 with TRBJ2-1; TRBD2 matches at 11 bases. The CDR3 is made up of 16 amino acids. J was trimmed by 9 bases and V by 5 bases; bases with no gene match: 15. Germline V gene data show CDR1 as DFQATT and CDR2 as SNEGSKA (reference sequence).

This clonotype was recorded many times. V usage is TRBV5-8 and J usage is TRBJ2-7, with D possibly called TRBD1 or TRBD2 (5 bases each). This CDR3 comprises 15 residues. Germline CDR1 and CDR2: SGHTS and YDEGEE. Trimming took off 1 base at V and 3 bases at J, with 14 bases between the two ends. CDR3 in amino acids: CASSLIGTHDYEQYF. The CDR3 region has the DNA TGTGCCAGCAGCTTGATTGGGACGCATGACTACGAGCAGTACTTC.

This clonotype was seen more than once but under ten times. A read error may account for a junction end that differs from germline. The V gene is TRBV12-3 or TRBV12-4, the J gene TRBJ2-1; TRBD1 agrees at 9 bases. The CDR3 is made up of 14 amino acids. CDR3 DNA sequence: TGTGCCAGCAGTTGGGGGACAGGGTACATTGAGCAGTTCTTC. Encoded protein: CASSWGTGYIEQFF.

V usage is TRBV5-1 and J usage is TRBJ2-2; D is unclear. The V end lost 1 base, the J end lost 0 bases, and 10 bases lay between the germline ends. CDR3 length: 16 residues. Germline V lookup: CDR1 SGHRS, CDR2 YFSETQ. For the CDR3, the DNA is TGCGCCAGCAGCTTGTACGGAAAATCGAACACCGGGGAGCTGTTTTTT. It codes for CASSLYGKSNTGELFF.

The V and J genes are TRBV10-3 and TRBJ1-4, with TRBD1 matching over 7 bases. The junction had 2 bases not matched to a gene; V was cut back by 2 bases and J by 8 bases. CDR3 size: 13 residues. Germline V CDR1 and CDR2: ENHRY, SYGVKD. This CDR3 is CAISEEQGEKLFF. The CDR3 region has the DNA TGTGCCATCAGTGAGGAACAGGGGGAAAAACTGTTTTTT.

This clonotype was seen repeatedly, ten times or more. The J gene is TRBJ2-1, the V gene TRBV5-1, with 7 bases lining up with TRBD2. In germline, CDR1 is SGHRS, CDR2 YFSETQ. CDR3 length: 14 amino acids. V trimming: 4 bases; J trimming: 5 bases; junction bases outside the gene matches: 6. The CDR3: CASSASSGNNEQFF. CDR3 nucleotides: TGCGCCAGCAGCGCTTCTAGCGGAAACAATGAGCAGTTCTTC. Full variable domain (rest looked up from reference TRBV5-1 and TRBJ2-1): KAGVTQTPRYLIKTRGQQVTLSCSPISGHRSVSWYQQTPGQGLQFLFEYFSETQRNKGNFPGRFSGRQFSNSRSEMNVSTLELGDSALYLCASSASSGNNEQFFGPGTRLTVL.

This clonotype was counted only a few times. The genes are TRBV4-1 and TRBJ2-2; D gene ambiguous. V was clipped by 3 bases and J by 5 bases, with 19 bases between them. The CDR3 is 17 amino acids. CDR1 is MGHRA and CDR2 is YSYEKL in the germline V gene. For the CDR3, the DNA is TGCGCCAGCAGCCATACTGTGGGTCTCGACGGGACCGGGGAGCTGTTTTTT. This encodes CASSHTVGLDGTGELFF.

V usage is TRBV9 and J usage is TRBJ2-7; 7 bases align to TRBD2. Per the germline V gene, CDR1 is SGDLS and CDR2 is YYNGEE. The CDR3 extends over 12 amino acids. With V trimmed by 4 bases and J by 6 bases, 4 bases remained unmatched. CDR3 loop: CASSKRDSEQYF. CDR3 bases: TGTGCCAGCAGCAAGCGGGACTCCGAGCAGTACTTC.

With respect to this clonotype: A much larger clone differs by one base, so this may be a read error. The chain is built from TRBV6-5 and TRBJ2-1; D unclear. CDR3 length: 13 residues. Germline V CDR1 and CDR2: MNHEY, SVGAGI. CDR3 sequence (DNA): TGTGCCGGCAGTTACTCGGATGGCGATGAGCAGTTCTTC. It encodes CAGSYSDGDEQFF.